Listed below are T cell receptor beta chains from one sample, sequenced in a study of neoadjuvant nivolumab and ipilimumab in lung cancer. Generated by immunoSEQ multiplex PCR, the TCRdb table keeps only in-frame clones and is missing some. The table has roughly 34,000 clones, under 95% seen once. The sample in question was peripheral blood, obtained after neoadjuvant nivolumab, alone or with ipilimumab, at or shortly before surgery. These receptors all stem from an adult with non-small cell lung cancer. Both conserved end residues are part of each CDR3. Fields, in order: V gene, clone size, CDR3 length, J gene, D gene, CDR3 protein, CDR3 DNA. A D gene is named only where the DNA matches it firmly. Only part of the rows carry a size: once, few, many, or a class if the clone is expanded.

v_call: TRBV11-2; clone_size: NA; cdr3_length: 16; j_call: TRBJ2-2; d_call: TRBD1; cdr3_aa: CASSLGTGANTGELFF; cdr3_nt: TGTGCCAGCAGCTTAGGGACAGGGGCGAACACCGGGGAGCTGTTTTTT
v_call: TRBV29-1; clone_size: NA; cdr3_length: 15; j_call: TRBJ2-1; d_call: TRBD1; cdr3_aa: CSVEGGQGPLNEQFF; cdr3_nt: TGCAGCGTTGAAGGGGGACAGGGGCCGCTCAATGAGCAGTTCTTC
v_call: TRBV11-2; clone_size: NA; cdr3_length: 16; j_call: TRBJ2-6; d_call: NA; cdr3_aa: CASSLGGVSGANVLTF; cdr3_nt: TGTGCCAGCAGCTTAGGGGGGGTCTCTGGGGCCAACGTCCTGACTTTC
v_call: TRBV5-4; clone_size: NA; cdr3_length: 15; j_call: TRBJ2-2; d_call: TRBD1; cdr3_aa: CASSLPGGRTGELFF; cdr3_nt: TGTGCCAGCAGCTTGCCAGGGGGTCGGACCGGGGAGCTGTTTTTT
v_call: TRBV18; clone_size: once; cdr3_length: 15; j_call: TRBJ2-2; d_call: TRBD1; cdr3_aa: CASSPDRGRTGELFF; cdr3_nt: TGTGCCAGCTCACCTGACAGGGGGCGCACCGGGGAGCTGTTTTTT
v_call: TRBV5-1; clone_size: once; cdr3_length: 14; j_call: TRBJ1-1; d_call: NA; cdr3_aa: CASRDLTGHTEAFF; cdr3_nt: TGCGCCAGCAGAGATCTTACAGGGCACACTGAAGCTTTCTTT
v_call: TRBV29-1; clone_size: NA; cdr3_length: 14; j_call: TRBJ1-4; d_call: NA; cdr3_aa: CSVIPTGSNEKLFF; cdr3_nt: TGCAGCGTAATCCCGACAGGTTCTAATGAAAAACTGTTTTTT
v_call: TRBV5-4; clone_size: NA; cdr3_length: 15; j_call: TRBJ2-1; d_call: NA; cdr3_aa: CASSLGGRGGEGQFF; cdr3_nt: TGTGCCAGCAGCTTGGGCGGGCGGGGAGGTGAAGGGCAGTTCTTC
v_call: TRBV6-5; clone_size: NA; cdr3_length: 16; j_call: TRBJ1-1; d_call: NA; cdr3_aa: CASRYRPAGQNTEAFF; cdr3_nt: TGTGCCAGCAGATACCGTCCCGCCGGTCAGAACACTGAAGCTTTCTTT
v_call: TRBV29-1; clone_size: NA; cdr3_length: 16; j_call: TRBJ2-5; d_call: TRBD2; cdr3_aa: CSVEELLAGVEETQYF; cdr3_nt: TGCAGCGTTGAAGAATTGCTAGCGGGAGTTGAAGAGACCCAGTACTTC
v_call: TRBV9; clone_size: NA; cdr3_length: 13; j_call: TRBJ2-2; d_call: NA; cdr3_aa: CASSVIGTGELFF; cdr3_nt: TGTGCCAGCAGCGTAATCGGGACCGGGGAGCTGTTTTTT
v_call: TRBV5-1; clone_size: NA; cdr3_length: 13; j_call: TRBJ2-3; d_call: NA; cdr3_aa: CASSFGSTDTQYF; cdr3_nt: TGCGCCAGCAGCTTCGGTTCCACAGATACGCAGTATTTT
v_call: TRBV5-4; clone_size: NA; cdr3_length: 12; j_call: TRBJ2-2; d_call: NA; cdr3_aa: CASSSDLGELFF; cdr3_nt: TGTGCCAGCAGCTCGGACTTAGGGGAGCTGTTTTTT
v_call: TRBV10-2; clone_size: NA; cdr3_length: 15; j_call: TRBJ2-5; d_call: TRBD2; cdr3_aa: CASSEWAGGQETQYF; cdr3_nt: TGCGCCAGCAGTGAGTGGGCGGGAGGACAAGAGACCCAGTACTTC
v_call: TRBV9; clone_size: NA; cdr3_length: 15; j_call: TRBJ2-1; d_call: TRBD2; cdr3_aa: CASSGGLAEHNEQFF; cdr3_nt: TGTGCCAGCAGCGGTGGACTAGCGGAACACAATGAGCAGTTCTTC
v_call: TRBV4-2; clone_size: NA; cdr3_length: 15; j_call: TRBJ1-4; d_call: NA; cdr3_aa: CASSQVGGINEKLFF; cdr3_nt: TGTGCCAGCAGCCAAGTAGGGGGGATTAATGAAAAACTGTTTTTT
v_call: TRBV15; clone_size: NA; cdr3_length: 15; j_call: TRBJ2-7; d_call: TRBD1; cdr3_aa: CATSSVATGPGEQYF; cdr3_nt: TGTGCCACCAGCTCAGTGGCGACAGGGCCGGGAGAGCAGTACTTC
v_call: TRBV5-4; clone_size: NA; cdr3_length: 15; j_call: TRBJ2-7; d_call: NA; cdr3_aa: CASSLNLGRAYEQYF; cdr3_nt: TGTGCCAGCAGCTTGAACCTCGGGAGAGCCTACGAGCAGTACTTC
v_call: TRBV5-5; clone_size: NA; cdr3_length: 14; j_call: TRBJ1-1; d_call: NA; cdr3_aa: CASSPGGLGTEAFF; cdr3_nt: TGTGCCAGCAGCCCCGGGGGGCTAGGAACTGAAGCTTTCTTT
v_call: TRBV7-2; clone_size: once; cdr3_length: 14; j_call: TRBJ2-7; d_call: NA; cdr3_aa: CASTQTRGSYEQYF; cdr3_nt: TGTGCCAGCACCCAAACGCGGGGCTCCTACGAGCAGTACTTC
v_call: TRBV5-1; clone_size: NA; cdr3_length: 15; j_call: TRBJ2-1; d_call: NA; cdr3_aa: CASFGAGPPYNEQFF; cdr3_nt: TGCGCCAGCTTTGGAGCGGGCCCACCCTACAATGAGCAGTTCTTC
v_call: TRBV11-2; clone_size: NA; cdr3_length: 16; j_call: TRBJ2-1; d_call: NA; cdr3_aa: CASSLDVGMGFNEQFF; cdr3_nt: TGTGCCAGCAGCTTAGATGTAGGGATGGGATTCAATGAGCAGTTCTTC
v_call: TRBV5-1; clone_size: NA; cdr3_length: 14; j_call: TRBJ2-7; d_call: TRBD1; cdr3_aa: CASSTRQGGGEQYF; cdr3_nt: TGCGCCAGCAGTACCCGACAGGGGGGAGGCGAGCAGTACTTC
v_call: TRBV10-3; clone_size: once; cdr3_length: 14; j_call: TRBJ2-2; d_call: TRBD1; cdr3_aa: CAISSGQTTGELFF; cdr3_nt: TGTGCCATCAGCTCGGGACAGACCACCGGGGAGCTGTTTTTT
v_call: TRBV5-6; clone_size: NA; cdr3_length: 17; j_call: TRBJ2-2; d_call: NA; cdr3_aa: CASSSEMEPKMTGELFF; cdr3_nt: TGTGCCAGCAGCTCGGAAATGGAGCCGAAAATGACCGGGGAGCTGTTTTTT
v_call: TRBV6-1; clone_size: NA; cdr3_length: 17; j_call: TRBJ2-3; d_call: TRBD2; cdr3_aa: CASSELGSSGSSDTQYF; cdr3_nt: TGTGCCAGCAGTGAACTTGGGAGTAGCGGGAGTTCAGATACGCAGTATTTT
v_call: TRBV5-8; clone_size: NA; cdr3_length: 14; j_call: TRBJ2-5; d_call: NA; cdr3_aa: CASRRDRRWETQYF; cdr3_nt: TGTGCCAGCCGACGCGACAGACGGTGGGAGACCCAGTACTTC
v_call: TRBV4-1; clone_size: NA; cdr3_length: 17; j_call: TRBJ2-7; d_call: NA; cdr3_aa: CASSQEESGGAGYEQYF; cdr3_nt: TGCGCCAGCAGCCAAGAAGAGAGTGGAGGGGCCGGCTACGAGCAGTACTTC
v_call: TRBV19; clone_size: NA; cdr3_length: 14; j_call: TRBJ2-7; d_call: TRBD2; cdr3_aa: CASSIFAGGYEQYF; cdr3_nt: TGTGCCAGTAGTATTTTTGCGGGAGGATACGAGCAGTACTTC
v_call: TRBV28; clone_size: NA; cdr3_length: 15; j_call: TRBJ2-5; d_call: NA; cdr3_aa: CASSLWGGAQETQYF; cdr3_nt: TGTGCCAGCAGTTTATGGGGGGGAGCTCAAGAGACCCAGTACTTC
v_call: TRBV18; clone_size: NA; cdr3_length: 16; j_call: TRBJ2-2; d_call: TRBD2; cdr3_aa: CASSLTSGSDTGELFF; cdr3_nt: TGTGCCAGCTCTCTTACTAGCGGGAGTGACACCGGGGAGCTGTTTTTT
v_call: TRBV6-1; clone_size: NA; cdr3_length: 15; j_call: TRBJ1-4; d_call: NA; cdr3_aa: CASSPDGTSEEKLFF; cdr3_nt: TGTGCCAGCAGTCCAGACGGGACGTCAGAAGAAAAACTGTTTTTT
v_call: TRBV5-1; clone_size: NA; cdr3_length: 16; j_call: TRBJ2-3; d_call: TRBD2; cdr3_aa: CASSLGASGHTDTQYF; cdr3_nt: TGCGCCAGCAGCTTGGGGGCTAGCGGGCATACAGATACGCAGTATTTT
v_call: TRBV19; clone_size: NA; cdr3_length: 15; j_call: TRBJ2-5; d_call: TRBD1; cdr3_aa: CASSIGGRGKETQYF; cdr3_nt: TGTGCCAGTAGTATAGGAGGCAGGGGGAAGGAGACCCAGTACTTC
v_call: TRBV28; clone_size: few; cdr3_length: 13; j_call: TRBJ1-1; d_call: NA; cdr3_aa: CASWDRMNTEAFF; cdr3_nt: TGTGCCAGCTGGGACCGCATGAACACTGAAGCTTTCTTT
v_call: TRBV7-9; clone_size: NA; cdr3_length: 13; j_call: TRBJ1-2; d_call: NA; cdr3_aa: CASSPGRIYGYTF; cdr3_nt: TGTGCCAGCAGCCCCGGTCGGATCTATGGCTACACCTTC
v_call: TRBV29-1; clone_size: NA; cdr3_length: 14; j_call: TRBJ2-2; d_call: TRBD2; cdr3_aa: CSVLAGVDTGELFF; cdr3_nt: TGCAGCGTACTAGCGGGAGTAGATACCGGGGAGCTGTTTTTT
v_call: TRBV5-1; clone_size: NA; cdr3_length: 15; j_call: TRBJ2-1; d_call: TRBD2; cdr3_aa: CASSLVAGVRNEQFF; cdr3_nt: TGCGCCAGCAGCTTAGTAGCGGGAGTTCGAAATGAGCAGTTCTTC
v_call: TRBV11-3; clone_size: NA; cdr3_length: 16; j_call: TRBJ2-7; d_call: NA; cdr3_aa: CASSGDVGEVVYEQYF; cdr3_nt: TGTGCCAGCAGCGGCGACGTGGGGGAGGTGGTCTACGAGCAGTACTTC
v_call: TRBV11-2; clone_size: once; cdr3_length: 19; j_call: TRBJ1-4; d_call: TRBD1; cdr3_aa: CASSLDWVTGGAGNEKLFF; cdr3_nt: TGTGCCAGCAGCTTAGATTGGGTGACAGGGGGCGCCGGTAATGAAAAACTGTTTTTT
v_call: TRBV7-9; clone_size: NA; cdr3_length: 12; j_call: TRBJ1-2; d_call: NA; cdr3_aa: CASSLEAGGYTF; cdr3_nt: TGTGCCAGCAGCTTAGAAGCGGGGGGCTACACCTTC
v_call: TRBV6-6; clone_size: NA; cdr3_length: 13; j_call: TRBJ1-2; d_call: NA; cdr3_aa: CASSYSEGQGYTF; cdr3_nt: TGTGCCAGCAGTTACTCTGAGGGTCAGGGCTACACCTTC
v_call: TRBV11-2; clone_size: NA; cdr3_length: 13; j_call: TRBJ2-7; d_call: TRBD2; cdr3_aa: CASSRSSGYEQYF; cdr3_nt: TGTGCCAGCAGCCGTTCTAGCGGGTACGAGCAGTACTTC
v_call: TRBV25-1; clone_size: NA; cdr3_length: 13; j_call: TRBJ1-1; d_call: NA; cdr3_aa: CASRGTEGPEAFF; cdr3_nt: TGTGCCAGCCGGGGGACCGAGGGCCCTGAAGCTTTCTTT
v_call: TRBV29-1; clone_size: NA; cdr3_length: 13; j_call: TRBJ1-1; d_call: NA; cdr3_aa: CSVARGGNTEAFF; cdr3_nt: TGCAGCGTTGCGCGAGGGGGAAACACTGAAGCTTTCTTT
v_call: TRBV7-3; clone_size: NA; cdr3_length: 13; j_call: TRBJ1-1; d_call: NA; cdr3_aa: CASSAYPSAEAFF; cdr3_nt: TGTGCCAGCAGCGCCTACCCCAGCGCTGAAGCTTTCTTT
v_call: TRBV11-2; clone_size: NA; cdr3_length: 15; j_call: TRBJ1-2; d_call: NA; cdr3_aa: CASSPAFGQHYGYTF; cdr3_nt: TGTGCCAGCAGTCCAGCCTTCGGACAGCACTATGGCTACACCTTC
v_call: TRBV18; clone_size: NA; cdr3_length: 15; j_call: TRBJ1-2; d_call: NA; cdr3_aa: CASSPQLNRGHGYTF; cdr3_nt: TGTGCCAGCTCACCACAGCTTAATCGCGGTCATGGCTACACCTTC
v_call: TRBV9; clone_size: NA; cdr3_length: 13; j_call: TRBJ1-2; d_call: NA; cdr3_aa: CASSVDMGYGYTF; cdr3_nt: TGTGCCAGCAGCGTAGACATGGGATATGGCTACACCTTC
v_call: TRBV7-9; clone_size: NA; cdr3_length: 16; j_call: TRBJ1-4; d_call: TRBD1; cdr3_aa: CASSFPVGTGGEKLFF; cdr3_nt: TGTGCCAGCAGCTTCCCAGTAGGGACAGGGGGTGAAAAACTGTTTTTT
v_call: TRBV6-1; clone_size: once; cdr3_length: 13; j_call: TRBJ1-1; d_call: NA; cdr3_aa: CASSVSLQAVAFF; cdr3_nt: TGTGCCAGCAGTGTTTCGCTACAGGCGGTTGCTTTCTTT
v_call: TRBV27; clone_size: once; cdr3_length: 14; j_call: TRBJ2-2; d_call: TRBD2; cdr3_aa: CASKTLAGTGELFF; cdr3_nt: TGTGCCAGCAAGACACTAGCGGGGACCGGGGAGCTGTTTTTT
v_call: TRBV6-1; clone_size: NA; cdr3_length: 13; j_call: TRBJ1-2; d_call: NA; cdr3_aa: CASSGPGRTSYTF; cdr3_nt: TGTGCCAGCAGTGGGCCTGGAAGGACCTCTTACACCTTC